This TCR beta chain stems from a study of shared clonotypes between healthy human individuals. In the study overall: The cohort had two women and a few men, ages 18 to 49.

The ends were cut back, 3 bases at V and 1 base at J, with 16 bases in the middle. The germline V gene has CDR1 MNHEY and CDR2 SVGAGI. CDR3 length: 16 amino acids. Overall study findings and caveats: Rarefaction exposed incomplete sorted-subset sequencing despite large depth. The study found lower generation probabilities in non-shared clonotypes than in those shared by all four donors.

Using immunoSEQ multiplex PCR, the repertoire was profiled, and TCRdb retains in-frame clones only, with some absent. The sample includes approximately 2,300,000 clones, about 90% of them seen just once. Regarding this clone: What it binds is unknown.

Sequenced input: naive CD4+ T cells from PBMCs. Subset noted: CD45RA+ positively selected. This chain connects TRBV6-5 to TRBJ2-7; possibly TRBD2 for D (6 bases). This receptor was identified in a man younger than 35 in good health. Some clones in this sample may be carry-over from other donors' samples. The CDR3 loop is CASSYLGLGRSYEQYF. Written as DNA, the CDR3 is TGTGCCAGCAGTTATTTGGGACTGGGACGTTCCTACGAGCAGTACTTC.